This T cell receptor beta chain is drawn from a study of blood T cell repertoires in COVID-19. Trimming cost V 3 bases and J 3 bases; bases outside gene matches: 4. Germline V gene sequence: CDR1 SGHAT, CDR2 FQNNGV. The CDR3 is made up of 15 amino acids. Living in 24 US areas, the participants were between roughly 18 and 95 years of age. Self-reported history from a screening survey and questionnaire set each donor's cohort. Two negative PCRs, clearance, or symptom resolution were required of recovered Cohort 3 donors. As processed by the authors: Quantification of nucleated cells was approximated via reference gene primer amplification. Method: immunoSEQ multiplex PCR; TCRdb's copy keeps in-frame clones and lacks some. V and J calls plus clone size are reproduced from that table; the DNA served to infer D and trimming. Of 150,000 to 200,000 clones in the sample, about 84% were seen once.

V is TRBV11-2 and J is TRBJ2-7; 11 bases agree with TRBD2. The sample comprised PBMCs or T cells enriched from blood (not recorded which). This TCR came from a man aged 40-49 years who had recovered from COVID-19. The CDR3 loop is CASSFRTSGGYEQYF. CDR3 in DNA: TGTGCCAGCAGCTTCCGCACTAGCGGGGGCTACGAGCAGTACTTC.